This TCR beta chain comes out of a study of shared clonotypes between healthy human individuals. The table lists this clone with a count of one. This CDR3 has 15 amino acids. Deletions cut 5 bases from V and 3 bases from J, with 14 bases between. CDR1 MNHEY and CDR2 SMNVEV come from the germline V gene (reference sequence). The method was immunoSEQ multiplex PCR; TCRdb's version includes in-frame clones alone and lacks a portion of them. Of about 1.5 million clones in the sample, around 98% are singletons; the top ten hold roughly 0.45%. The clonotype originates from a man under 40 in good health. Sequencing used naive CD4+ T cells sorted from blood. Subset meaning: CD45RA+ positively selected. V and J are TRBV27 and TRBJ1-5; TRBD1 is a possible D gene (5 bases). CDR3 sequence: CASSPNRQPNQPQHF. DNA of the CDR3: TGTGCCAGCAGTCCTAACAGACAGCCCAATCAGCCCCAGCATTTT.